Described below is a single T cell receptor (beta chain) sequence and its context. Measured with immunoSEQ multiplex PCR; TCRdb has only the in-frame clones, and not every one. The top ten clones hold 0.39% of a sample with roughly 2.2 million clones, roughly 93% of them seen once. This entry belongs to a study of shared clonotypes between healthy human individuals. Study information: Per-donor plates numbered three CD4 naive, three CD4 memory, two CD8 naive and one CD8 memory.

The CDR3 is 15 amino acids. Germline V CDR1 and CDR2: SGHDT, YYEEEE. The V end lost 4 bases, the J end lost 3 bases, and 16 bases lay between the germline ends. HIV-negative, healthy adults without recent acute infections or vaccinations were the donors. The study drew all its donors from Caucasian adults living in Nashville, Tennessee. CD4+ cell separation produced CD45RA+ naive and CD45RA-negative memory subsets. V usage is TRBV5-6 and J usage is TRBJ1-2, with D uncertain. The clonotype originates from a man aged 18-30 years in good health. Some clones in this sample may be carry-over from other donors' samples. The specimen was naive CD4+ T cells from PBMCs. The subset is: CD45RA+ positively selected. The CDR3 region has the DNA TGTGCCAGCAGCGAACCGCCTGGGGTAGACTATGGCTACACCTTC. Protein sequence: CASSEPPGVDYGYTF. Filled out from reference TRBV5-6 and TRBJ1-2, the complete variable domain reads DAGVTQSPTHLIKTRGQQVTLRCSPKSGHDTVSWYQQALGQGPQFIFQYYEEEERQRGNFPDRFSGHQFPNYSSELNVNALLLGDSALYLCASSEPPGVDYGYTFGSGTRLTVV.